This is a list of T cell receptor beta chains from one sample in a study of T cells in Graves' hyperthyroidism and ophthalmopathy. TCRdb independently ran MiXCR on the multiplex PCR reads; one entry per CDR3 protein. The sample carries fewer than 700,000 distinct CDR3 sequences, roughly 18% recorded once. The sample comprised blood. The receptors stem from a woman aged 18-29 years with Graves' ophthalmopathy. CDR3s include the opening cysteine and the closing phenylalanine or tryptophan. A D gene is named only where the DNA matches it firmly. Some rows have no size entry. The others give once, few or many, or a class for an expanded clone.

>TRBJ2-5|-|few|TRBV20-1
TGCAGTGCTATGACGGGGGAGACCCAGTACTTC
CSAMTGETQYF
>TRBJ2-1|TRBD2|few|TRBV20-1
TGCAGTGAGCCGGGACTAGCGGGAAACAATGAGCAGTTCTTC
CSEPGLAGNNEQFF
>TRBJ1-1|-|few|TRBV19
TGTGCCAGAAAAAGCAGGGGTTTGACTGAAGCTTTCTTT
CARKSRGLTEAFF
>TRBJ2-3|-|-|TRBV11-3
TGTGCCAGCAGCCCGGGGGACACCGGGGATACGCAGTATTTT
CASSPGDTGDTQYF
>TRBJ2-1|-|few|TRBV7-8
TGTGCCAGCAGCCTAGGGGTGACTAGATCAGGCGAGCAGTTCTTC
CASSLGVTRSGEQFF
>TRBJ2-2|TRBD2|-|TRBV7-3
TGTGCCAGCAGCTTAACGTCGGCTAGCGGTACCGGGGAGCTGTTTTTT
CASSLTSASGTGELFF
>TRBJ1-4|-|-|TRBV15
TGTGCCACCAGCAGAGGTCAGGAAGTGAGGGAAAAACTGTTTTTT
CATSRGQEVREKLFF
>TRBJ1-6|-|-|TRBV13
TGTGCCAGCGGGGGAGATAATTCACCCCTCCACTTT
CASGGDNSPLHF
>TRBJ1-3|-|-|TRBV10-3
TGTGCCATCAGTGAGTCGCAGGTTTCGGCTGGAAACACCATATATTTT
CAISESQVSAGNTIYF
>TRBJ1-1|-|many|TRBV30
TGTGCCTGGAGTTCCCGGGCGAAGGTCACTGAAGCTTTCTTT
CAWSSRAKVTEAFF
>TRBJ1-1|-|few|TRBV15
TGTGCCACCAGCAGAGGGCAGGGATATGAAGCTTTCTTT
CATSRGQGYEAFF
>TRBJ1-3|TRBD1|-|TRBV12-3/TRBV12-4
TGTGCCAGCAGTTTACGACAGGGGGTAAGGGCTTATTTT
CASSLRQGVRAYF
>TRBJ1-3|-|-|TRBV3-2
TGTGCCAGCAGCCAAGAAAATCCGTCGGTCTTTGGAAACACCATATATTTT
CASSQENPSVFGNTIYF
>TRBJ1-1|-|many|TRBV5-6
TGTGCCAGCAGCTTGTTAATTAGGGGTGGCACTGAAGCTTTCTTT
CASSLLIRGGTEAFF
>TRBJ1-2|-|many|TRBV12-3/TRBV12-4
TGTGCCAGCAGTCCCAAGCCCTATGGCTACACCTTC
CASSPKPYGYTF
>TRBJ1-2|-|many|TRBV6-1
TGTGCCAGCAGTGAATGGCAGGCTGCTAACTATGGCTACACCTTC
CASSEWQAANYGYTF
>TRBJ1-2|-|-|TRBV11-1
TGTGCCAGCAGCTTAGCGCAAGGAAATACTAACTATGGCTACACCTTC
CASSLAQGNTNYGYTF
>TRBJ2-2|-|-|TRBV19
TGTGCCAGTAGTATCGCCGACCGACCCCTGGGGGAGCTGTTTTTT
CASSIADRPLGELFF
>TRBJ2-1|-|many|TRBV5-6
TGTGCCAGCGAGATCCCGGGACAACAATACAATGAGCAGTTCTTC
CASEIPGQQYNEQFF
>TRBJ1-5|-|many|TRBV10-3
TGTGCCATCAGTGAGTCGCCGGGCCGAGGGAAGGGCAATCAGCCCCAGCATTTT
CAISESPGRGKGNQPQHF
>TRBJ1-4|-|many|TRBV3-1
TGTGCCAGCAGCCAAGATGCCGGGATCGAAAAACTGTTTTTT
CASSQDAGIEKLFF
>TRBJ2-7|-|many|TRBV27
TGTGCCAGCAGTCCCCTGCCCATTGAGGGGTCCTACGAGCAGTACTTC
CASSPLPIEGSYEQYF
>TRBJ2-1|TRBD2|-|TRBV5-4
TGTGCCAGCAGCCCCGAAGCGGGAGCTGACTTCAATGAGCAGTTCTTC
CASSPEAGADFNEQFF
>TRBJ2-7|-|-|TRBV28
TGTGCCAGCAGTTTCCTCGGGGTGGGAGAGCAGTACTTC
CASSFLGVGEQYF
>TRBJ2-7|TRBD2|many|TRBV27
TGTGCCAGCAGCACGACTAGCGGGATAAGAGGCTACGAGCAGTACTTC
CASSTTSGIRGYEQYF
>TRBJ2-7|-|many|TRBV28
TGTGCCAGCAGTTTCCGGGGGGACACAACGCACGGTATTACCTACGAGCAGTACTTC
CASSFRGDTTHGITYEQYF
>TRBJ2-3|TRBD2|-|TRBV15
TGTGCCACCAGCCGGCTAGCGGGGGACACAGATACGCAGTATTTT
CATSRLAGDTDTQYF
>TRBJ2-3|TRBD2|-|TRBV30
TGTGCCTGGACCGGGACTAGCGGCGATACGCAGTATTTT
CAWTGTSGDTQYF
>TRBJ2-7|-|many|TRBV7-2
TGTGCCAGCAGCTTAGGGAATAGAGGTAGGGGGAGGTACGAGCAGTACTTC
CASSLGNRGRGRYEQYF
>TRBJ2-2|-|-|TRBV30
TGTGCCTGGAGTGTGGAGGGGGCGAGGGCCGGGGAGCTGTTTTTT
CAWSVEGARAGELFF
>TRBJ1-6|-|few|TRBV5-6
TGTGCCAGCAGCGAAACAGGGAATTCACCCCTCCACTTT
CASSETGNSPLHF
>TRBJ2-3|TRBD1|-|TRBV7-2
TGTGCCAGCAGCTCGGCCGGGACAGGGACAGATACGCAGTATTTT
CASSSAGTGTDTQYF
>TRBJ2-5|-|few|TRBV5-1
TGCGCCAGCATCTCCGGAGAGACCCAGTACTTC
CASISGETQYF
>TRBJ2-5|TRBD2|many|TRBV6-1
TGTGCCAGCAGCCCTTCTAGCGGGGGCCAAGAGACCCAGTACTTC
CASSPSSGGQETQYF
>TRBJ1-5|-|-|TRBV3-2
TGTGCCAGCAGTACTGAAGACAGGGGGCGCGATCAGCCCCAGCATTTT
CASSTEDRGRDQPQHF
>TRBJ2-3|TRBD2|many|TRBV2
TGTGCCAGCACCGGGACTAGCGGGGCTGATACGCAGTATTTT
CASTGTSGADTQYF
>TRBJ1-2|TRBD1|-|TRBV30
TGTGCCGAGGGTGGGACAGGGTATGGCTACACCTTC
CAEGGTGYGYTF
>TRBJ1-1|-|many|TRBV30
TGTGCCTGGAGTGCCAGGGTTGACACTGAAGCTTTCTTT
CAWSARVDTEAFF
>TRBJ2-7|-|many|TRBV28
TGTGCCAGCAAAATAACCGGGGGCCGCTACGAGCAGTACTTC
CASKITGGRYEQYF
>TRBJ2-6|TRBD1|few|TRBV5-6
TGTGCCAGCAGCTTGGCCTTTGACGGGACAGGGGTGAGTGGGGCCAACGTCCTGACTTTC
CASSLAFDGTGVSGANVLTF
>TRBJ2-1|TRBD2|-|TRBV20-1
TGCAGTGCAGAAAAACTAGCGGGGACGTACAATGAGCAGTTCTTC
CSAEKLAGTYNEQFF
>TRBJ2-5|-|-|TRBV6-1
TGTGCCAGCAGTGATATCCTTGGAGAGACCCAGTACTTC
CASSDILGETQYF
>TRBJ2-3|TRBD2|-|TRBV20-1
TGCAGTGCCGTAGCGGGAGGGGTCACAGATACGCAGTATTTT
CSAVAGGVTDTQYF
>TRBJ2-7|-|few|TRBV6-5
TGTGCCAGCAGTTACGAGAGGGTCGAGCAGTACTTC
CASSYERVEQYF
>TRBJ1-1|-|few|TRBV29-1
TGCAGCGCCCAGGGACGGATTCCTGAAGCTTTCTTT
CSAQGRIPEAFF
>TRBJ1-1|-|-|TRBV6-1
TGTGCCAGCAGTGAAGTTCGGGACACTGAAGCTTTCTTT
CASSEVRDTEAFF
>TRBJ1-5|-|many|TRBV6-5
TGTGCCAGCAGTTACTCAGGCGAGGGCGTGGGCAATCAGCCCCAGCATTTT
CASSYSGEGVGNQPQHF
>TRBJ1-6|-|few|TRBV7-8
TGTGCCAGCAGCAATAATTCACCCCTCCACTTT
CASSNNSPLHF
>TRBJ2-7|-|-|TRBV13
TGTGCCAGCAGCGCCCGGGACATCACCCACGAGCAGTACTTC
CASSARDITHEQYF
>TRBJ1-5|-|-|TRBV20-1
TGCAGTGCTAGAGTGGAAGATTATCAGCCCCAGCATTTT
CSARVEDYQPQHF
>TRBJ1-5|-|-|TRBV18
TGTGCCAGCTCACTTAAAGGGTCCGATTCCAGGGACAATCAGCCCCAGCATTTT
CASSLKGSDSRDNQPQHF
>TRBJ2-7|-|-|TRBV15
TGTGCCACCAGCAGGAGCCATGAGCAGTACTTC
CATSRSHEQYF